Listed below are T cell receptor beta chains from one sample, sequenced in a study of neoadjuvant anti-PD-1 for oral cavity cancer. Profiling relied on immunoSEQ multiplex PCR, and the TCRdb table lists in-frame clones only, not all of them. The table has some 6,000 clones, roughly three fifths seen once. The specimen comprised tumor tissue, sampled after nivolumab (anti-PD-1) treatment. These receptors originate from a person between 40 and 80 years old with oral cavity squamous cell carcinoma. The CDR3 runs from the conserved cysteine through the conserved F or W. Fields, in order: J gene, D gene, V gene, clone size, CDR3 protein, CDR3 DNA. The D gene is left open where the match is weak. Only part of the rows carry a size: once, few, many, or a class if the clone is expanded.

>TRBJ1-6|-|TRBV13|-
CASSLPLSPLHF
TGTGCCAGCAGCCTCCCCCTTTCACCCCTCCACTTT
>TRBJ2-7|-|TRBV20-1|-
CSARDPREQYF
TGCAGTGCTAGAGACCCACGCGAGCAGTACTTC
>TRBJ2-5|-|TRBV28|-
CASSPYQETQYF
TGTGCCAGCAGCCCCTATCAAGAGACCCAGTACTTC
>TRBJ2-2|-|TRBV6-5|-
CASKPRRNTGELFF
TGTGCCAGCAAACCCCGCAGGAACACCGGGGAGCTGTTTTTT
>TRBJ2-1|TRBD1|TRBV12-5|-
CASVDRGLLYNEQFF
TGTGCTAGTGTAGACAGGGGTTTACTCTACAATGAGCAGTTCTTC
>TRBJ1-1|-|TRBV6-1|-
CASRDSSKAFF
TGTGCCAGCAGGGACAGCTCAAAAGCTTTCTTT
>TRBJ1-6|TRBD1|TRBV7-9|few
CASTPTGAEPLHF
TGTGCCAGCACCCCTACAGGGGCTGAACCCCTCCACTTT
>TRBJ1-5|-|TRBV6-6|-
CASSYPPDSNQPQHF
TGTGCCAGCAGTTACCCGCCCGATAGCAATCAGCCCCAGCATTTT
>TRBJ2-1|TRBD2|TRBV9|medium-sized
CASSVGGSGGDEQFF
TGTGCCAGCAGCGTAGGCGGGAGTGGGGGGGATGAGCAGTTCTTC
>TRBJ1-2|TRBD1|TRBV30|few
CAWSYGQGLYGYTF
TGTGCCTGGAGTTACGGACAGGGCCTCTATGGCTACACCTTC
>TRBJ1-5|-|TRBV11-2|-
CASSFLGRGGNQPQHF
TGTGCCAGCAGCTTCCTAGGGCGGGGTGGCAATCAGCCCCAGCATTTT
>TRBJ2-1|-|TRBV2|few
CASFSDNLWSEQFF
TGTGCCAGCTTCTCGGACAACCTCTGGAGTGAGCAGTTCTTC
>TRBJ2-3|TRBD2|TRBV7-3|-
CASSLTAGGGGGTDTQYF
TGTGCCAGCAGCTTAACAGCGGGAGGAGGAGGAGGTACAGATACGCAGTATTTT
>TRBJ2-5|TRBD1|TRBV7-9|few
CASSLVPSRTGGYETQYF
TGTGCCAGCAGCTTAGTCCCCTCCCGGACAGGGGGCTATGAGACCCAGTACTTC
>TRBJ1-2|-|TRBV15|few
CATSGSYYGYTF
TGTGCCACCAGCGGGAGCTACTATGGCTACACCTTC
>TRBJ2-5|-|TRBV19|few
CASSIGQGLEETQYF
TGTGCCAGTAGTATTGGGCAGGGGTTGGAAGAGACCCAGTACTTC
>TRBJ2-2|-|TRBV9|-
CASSPRGQTGELFF
TGTGCCAGCAGCCCCCGAGGGCAAACCGGGGAGCTGTTTTTT
>TRBJ2-3|-|TRBV6-6|-
CASSQFAPSTDTQYF
TGTGCCAGCAGTCAGTTTGCGCCTAGCACAGATACGCAGTATTTT
>TRBJ1-1|-|TRBV7-9|once
CASTLAGSTEAFF
TGTGCCAGCACCCTCGCGGGATCCACTGAAGCTTTCTTT
>TRBJ2-1|-|TRBV4-1|once
CASSQDVLRGLPLHNEQFF
TGCGCCAGCAGCCAAGACGTCCTTCGGGGGTTACCCCTCCACAATGAGCAGTTCTTC
>TRBJ1-1|-|TRBV2|few
CASIRALTGTEAFF
TGTGCCAGCATAAGAGCCCTAACGGGAACTGAAGCTTTCTTT
>TRBJ2-7|-|TRBV7-9|-
CASSLPTRQNEQYF
TGTGCCAGCAGCTTACCGACACGACAGAACGAGCAGTACTTC
>TRBJ1-4|TRBD1|TRBV9|-
CASSGQGGFNEKLFF
TGTGCCAGCAGCGGACAGGGTGGGTTTAATGAAAAACTGTTTTTT
>TRBJ2-1|-|TRBV18|-
CASSPPTVLYNEQFF
TGTGCCAGCTCACCACCGACAGTGCTCTACAATGAGCAGTTCTTC
>TRBJ1-6|-|TRBV27|-
CASSFATTGRNSPLHF
TGTGCCAGCAGTTTCGCCACGACAGGACGTAATTCACCCCTCCACTTT
>TRBJ2-1|-|TRBV4-1|-
CASSQLLVNEQFF
TGCGCCAGCAGCCAGTTACTAGTAAATGAGCAGTTCTTC
>TRBJ2-1|-|TRBV2|-
CASSPDRQAFNEQFF
TGTGCCAGCAGCCCAGACAGGCAAGCCTTCAATGAGCAGTTCTTC
>TRBJ1-4|-|TRBV28|-
CASTSLGSTNEKLFF
TGTGCCAGCACCTCGCTGGGCTCAACTAATGAAAAACTGTTTTTT
>TRBJ2-3|-|TRBV5-1|-
CASSFSTDTQYF
TGCGCCAGCAGCTTCAGCACAGATACGCAGTATTTT
>TRBJ1-1|-|TRBV6-5|-
CASSPSRGGTEAFF
TGTGCCAGCAGTCCCAGTAGAGGAGGAACTGAAGCTTTCTTT
>TRBJ1-2|-|TRBV9|-
CASSRGPGYTF
TGTGCCAGCAGCCGCGGGCCGGGCTACACCTTC
>TRBJ2-1|-|TRBV7-2|-
CASSPVARGISYNEQFF
TGTGCCAGCAGCCCCGTCGCACGGGGAATCTCCTACAATGAGCAGTTCTTC
>TRBJ2-3|TRBD2|TRBV30|-
CASTKFSGINTDTQYF
TGTGCCTCCACAAAATTTAGCGGGATCAACACAGATACGCAGTATTTT
>TRBJ2-1|-|TRBV21-1|-
CASSNTGVSGGGWYEQFF
TGTGCCAGCAGCAACACAGGTGTATCAGGGGGAGGGTGGTATGAGCAGTTCTTC
>TRBJ1-6|-|TRBV5-1|few
CASSIKAMDSPLHF
TGCGCCAGCAGCATCAAGGCAATGGATTCACCCCTCCACTTT
>TRBJ1-2|-|TRBV29-1|few
CSVPGEGYGYTF
TGCAGCGTCCCAGGGGAAGGGTATGGCTACACCTTC